A selection of T cell receptor beta chains follows, all from one sample in a study of PD-1 blockade in classical Hodgkin lymphoma. Sequenced by immunoSEQ multiplex PCR; TCRdb stores in-frame clones only, minus some. The table lists tens of thousands of clones, approximately 80% of them singletons. This material consisted of peripheral blood mononuclear cells (PBMCs), taken before the fourth cycle of nivolumab. Receptor source: a human donor with classical Hodgkin lymphoma. Each CDR3 is given with its conserved first and last residue. The D gene is left open where the match is weak. For some rows the clone size is stated as once, few or many, or as a class when expanded; others skip it.

d_call j_call v_call clone_size cdr3_aa cdr3_nt
TRBD2 TRBJ2-1 TRBV4-2 . CASSPGGVNEQFF TGTGCCAGCAGCCCGGGGGGGGTCAATGAGCAGTTCTTC
. TRBJ2-3 TRBV6-4 . CASSDGGASTDTQYF TGTGCCAGCAGTGACGGCGGGGCTAGCACAGATACGCAGTATTTT
. TRBJ1-2 TRBV18 . CASSPLRKKDGYTF TGTGCCAGCTCACCGTTACGGAAAAAGGATGGCTACACCTTC
. TRBJ1-1 TRBV29-1 . CSVAPLTEAFF TGCAGCGTTGCCCCCCTCACTGAAGCTTTCTTT
TRBD2 TRBJ2-1 TRBV4-1 . CASSQDGGGHDEQFF TGCGCCAGCAGCCAAGACGGCGGGGGGCATGATGAGCAGTTCTTC
TRBD2 TRBJ2-1 TRBV28 . CASSSRLAGSYNEQFF TGTGCCAGCAGTTCTCGACTAGCGGGCTCCTACAATGAGCAGTTCTTC
. TRBJ1-2 TRBV28 . CASSLGGGSNYGYTF TGTGCCAGCAGTTTAGGGGGGGGGTCAAACTATGGCTACACCTTC
. TRBJ2-2 TRBV6-5 few CASSYGGPTGELFF TGTGCCAGCAGTTACGGGGGCCCAACCGGGGAGCTGTTTTTT
TRBD1 TRBJ1-4 TRBV19 few CASILQGSEKLFF TGTGCCAGTATCCTACAGGGGTCGGAAAAACTGTTTTTT
. TRBJ2-1 TRBV28 . CASSPYGEQFF TGTGCCAGCAGTCCCTACGGTGAGCAGTTCTTC
. TRBJ2-7 TRBV28 . CSPGPTYEQYF TGTTCGCCAGGCCCTACCTACGAGCAGTACTTC
. TRBJ2-3 TRBV7-3 . CASSAGRGGASNTQYF TGTGCCAGCAGCGCCGGCAGAGGGGGGGCCTCGAATACGCAGTATTTT
. TRBJ2-2 TRBV7-3 . CASSSMTNTGELFF TGTGCCAGCAGCTCTATGACGAACACCGGGGAGCTGTTTTTT
. TRBJ2-7 TRBV5-4 . CASSFWGGYEQYF TGTGCCAGCAGCTTCTGGGGCGGCTACGAGCAGTACTTC
. TRBJ2-7 TRBV6-6 few CASSYSDLYEQYF TGTGCCAGCAGTTACTCCGACCTCTACGAGCAGTACTTC
TRBD1 TRBJ2-1 TRBV5-6 . CASSLGDREYNEQFF TGTGCCAGCAGCTTGGGGGACAGGGAGTACAATGAGCAGTTCTTC
TRBD2 TRBJ2-5 TRBV9 . CASSVAPGGETQYF TGTGCCAGCAGCGTTGCCCCGGGGGGTGAGACCCAGTACTTC
. TRBJ1-5 TRBV5-1 . CASSWSGGEAQHF TGCGCCAGCAGCTGGTCCGGGGGAGAGGCCCAGCATTTT
. TRBJ2-5 TRBV12-5 once CASGFIGETQYF TGTGCTAGTGGATTTATAGGAGAGACCCAGTACTTC
TRBD1 TRBJ1-5 TRBV30 . CAWQDRVGQPQHF TGTGCCTGGCAAGACAGGGTCGGGCAGCCCCAGCATTTT
TRBD2 TRBJ2-3 TRBV7-2 . CASSLAPSGGPDTQYF TGTGCCAGCAGCTTAGCGCCTAGCGGGGGGCCTGATACGCAGTATTTT
. TRBJ2-2 TRBV6-5 . CASSYGSSWTGELFF TGTGCCAGCAGTTACGGTTCAAGTTGGACCGGGGAGCTGTTTTTT
. TRBJ2-2 TRBV28 . CASIFSGTGELFF TGTGCCAGCATCTTCTCGGGTACCGGGGAGCTGTTTTTT
TRBD1 TRBJ2-7 TRBV6-1 . CASTAGGWDEQYF TGTGCCAGCACGGCAGGGGGCTGGGACGAGCAGTACTTC
. TRBJ2-1 TRBV7-1 . CASSPGNSYNEQFF TGTGCCAGCAGCCCCGGGAACTCCTACAATGAGCAGTTCTTC
. TRBJ1-1 TRBV19 . CASSTWNTEAFF TGTGCCAGTAGTACATGGAACACTGAAGCTTTCTTT
. TRBJ1-1 TRBV6-1 once CASSEQGQVNTEAFF TGTGCCAGCAGTGAACAAGGTCAGGTGAACACTGAAGCTTTCTTT
. TRBJ2-3 TRBV7-8 . CASSLALATDTQYF TGTGCCAGCAGCTTAGCGCTCGCCACAGATACGCAGTATTTT
TRBD1 TRBJ1-4 TRBV5-1 . CASSSGTGGEKLFF TGCGCCAGCAGCTCCGGGACAGGGGGTGAAAAACTGTTTTTT
TRBD1 TRBJ1-2 TRBV19 . CASSWTQGARGYTF TGTGCCAGTAGTTGGACTCAGGGGGCACGGGGCTACACCTTC